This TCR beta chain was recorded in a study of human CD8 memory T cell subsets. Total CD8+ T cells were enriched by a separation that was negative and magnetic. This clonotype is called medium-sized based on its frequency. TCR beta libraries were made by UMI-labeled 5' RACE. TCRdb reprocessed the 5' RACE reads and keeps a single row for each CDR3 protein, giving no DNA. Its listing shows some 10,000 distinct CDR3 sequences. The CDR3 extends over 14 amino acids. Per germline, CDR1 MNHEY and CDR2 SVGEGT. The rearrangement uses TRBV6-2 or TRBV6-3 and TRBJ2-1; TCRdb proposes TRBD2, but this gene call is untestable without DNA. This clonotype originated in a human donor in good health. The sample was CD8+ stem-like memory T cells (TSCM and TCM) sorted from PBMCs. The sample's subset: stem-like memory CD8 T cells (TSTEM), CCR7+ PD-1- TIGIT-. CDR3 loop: CASSYVGDPNEQFF.